This entry lists 10 T cell receptor beta chains sequenced from one sample in a study of blood T cell repertoires in COVID-19. Repertoires were generated with immunoSEQ multiplex PCR, while TCRdb's copy carries only in-frame clones and drops some. Here the sample spans 250,000 to 350,000 clones, 65% to 85% being singletons. The sample was peripheral blood. Source of these receptors: a human donor with COVID-19, enrolled during active disease. The donor label of this sample is uncertain.

The chain is built from TRBV19 and TRBJ1-5; 7 bases are shared with TRBD1. The CDR3 consists of 14 residues. Germline V gene sequence: CDR1 LNHDA, CDR2 SQIVND (reference sequence). V was pared by 5 bases and J by 2 bases, with 3 bases of the junction left unmatched. The CDR3 is CASSSRGGNQPQHF. CDR3 nucleotide sequence: TGTGCCAGTAGTTCCAGGGGGGGCAATCAGCCCCAGCATTTT.

The chain couples TRBV11-2 to TRBJ1-1; D is ambiguous. Germline V gene lookup returns CDR1 SGHAT and CDR2 FQNNGV. The CDR3 spans 13 residues. Trimming took off 6 bases at V and 1 base at J, with 9 bases between the two ends. The DNA of the CDR3 is TGTGCCAGCAGTAGCCAGCGGAACACTGAAGCTTTCTTT. This sequence encodes CASSSQRNTEAFF.

V and J are TRBV28 and TRBJ1-5, with D possibly TRBD1 on 6 matching bases. V lost 6 bases, J lost 1 base, and 13 bases lay in between. From germline, CDR1 is MDHEN and CDR2 SYDVKM. The CDR3 totals 15 residues. The CDR3 DNA follows: TGTGCCAGCAGGAGTAGGGGGGGAAGCAATCAGCCCCAGCATTTT. Encoded protein: CASRSRGGSNQPQHF.

J is TRBJ1-5 and V is TRBV7-2, with D perhaps matching TRBD1 (6 bases). The length of the CDR3 is 15 residues. From germline, CDR1 is SGHTA and CDR2 FQGNSA. V lost 4 bases, J lost 2 bases, and 12 bases lay in between. In DNA, the CDR3 is TGTGCCAGCAGCTCACAGGGTACTGGCAATCAGCCCCAGCATTTT. Its protein is CASSSQGTGNQPQHF.

This chain connects TRBV18 to TRBJ2-6; the match to TRBD1 covers 12 bases. The CDR3 loop spans 18 amino acids. J lost 3 bases, V lost 3 bases, and 6 bases had no gene match. Germline V lookup: CDR1 KGHSH, CDR2 LQKENI. The CDR3 DNA reads as TGTGCCAGCTCACCCGGGGACAGGGGGCTCTATGGGGCCAACGTCCTGACTTTC. Translated, it gives CASSPGDRGLYGANVLTF.

This clone came up a few times. CDR3 bases: TGTGCCAGCAGCCAAAGTAACAGGAAAGAGACCCAGTACTTC. This encodes CASSQSNRKETQYF. J is TRBJ2-5 and V is TRBV3-1 (or the pseudogene TRBV3-2), with TRBD1 as a possible D gene (5 bases). The CDR3 consists of 14 residues. CDR1 and CDR2 from the germline V gene are LGHDT and YNNKEL (reference sequence). Trimming removed 2 bases at V and 3 bases at J, with 10 bases between.

The chain has TRBV6-5 and TRBJ1-1, with D unclear. The germline V and J ends were trimmed by 2 bases and 1 base, with 5 bases remaining between them. Germline values: CDR1 MNHEY, CDR2 SVGAGI. The CDR3 extends over 13 amino acids. The CDR3 DNA sequence: TGTGCCAGCAGTTACGCCAGGAACACTGAAGCTTTCTTT. Translated, it gives CASSYARNTEAFF.

The rearrangement links TRBV4-1 to TRBJ2-2; D may be TRBD2 (5 bases). V lost 0 bases, J lost 8 bases, and 13 bases lay in between. The germline gives CDR1 MGHRA, CDR2 YSYEKL. This CDR3 contains 15 residues. The CDR3 bases are TGCGCCAGCAGCCAAGACTTGGCTAGCTTTGGGGAGCTGTTTTTT. This gives the protein CASSQDLASFGELFF.

The chain uses TRBV6-5 and TRBJ2-3, with 7 bases lining up with TRBD2. V lost 1 base, J lost 5 bases, and 6 bases stayed unmatched. The germline V gene has CDR1 MNHEY and CDR2 SVGAGI. The CDR3 contains 15 residues. CDR3 residues: CASSYFAGDGDTQYF. CDR3 DNA: TGTGCCAGCAGTTACTTTGCGGGAGACGGAGATACGCAGTATTTT.

The chain couples TRBV5-5 to TRBJ2-7; a weak D match, TRBD1 (6 bases). Per the germline V gene, CDR1 is SGHKS and CDR2 is YYEKEE (reference sequence). There are 14 residues in the CDR3. V lost 4 bases and J 8 bases, leaving 19 bases between the germline ends. The CDR3 here is CASSPDDRFFKQYF. DNA for the CDR3: TGTGCCAGCAGCCCGGACGACAGGTTTTTCAAGCAGTACTTC.